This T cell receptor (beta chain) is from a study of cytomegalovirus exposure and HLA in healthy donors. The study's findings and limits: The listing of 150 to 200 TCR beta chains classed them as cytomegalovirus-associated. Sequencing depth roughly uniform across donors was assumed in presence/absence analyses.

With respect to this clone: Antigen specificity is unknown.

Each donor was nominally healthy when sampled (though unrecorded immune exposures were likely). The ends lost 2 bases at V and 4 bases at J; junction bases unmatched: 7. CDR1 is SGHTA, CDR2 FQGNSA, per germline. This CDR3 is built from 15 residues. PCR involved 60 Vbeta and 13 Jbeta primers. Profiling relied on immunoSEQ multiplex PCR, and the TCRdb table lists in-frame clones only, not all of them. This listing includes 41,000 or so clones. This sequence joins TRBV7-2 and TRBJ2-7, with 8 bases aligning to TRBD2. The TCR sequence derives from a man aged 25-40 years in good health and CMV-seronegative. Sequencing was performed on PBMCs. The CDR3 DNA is TGTGCCAGCAGCTTATATCACGGGGGGGCTTACGAGCAGTACTTC. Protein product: CASSLYHGGAYEQYF. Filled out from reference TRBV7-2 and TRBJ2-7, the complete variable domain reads GAGVSQSPSNKVTEKGKDVELRCDPISGHTALYWYRQSLGQGLEFLIYFQGNSAPDKSGLPSDRFSAERTGGSVSTLTIQRTQQEDSAVYLCASSLYHGGAYEQYFGPGTRLTVT.